This T cell receptor beta chain was identified during a study of T cell repertoires in cytomegalovirus infection. For the study at large: A matching HLA type, together with CMV infection, was signaled by public TCR beta signatures. Study observations and caveats: Frequencies of public TCR beta families were cumulated, and this identified carriers of CMV plus the relevant HLA. Clonotypes of TCR beta that were HLA-C-restricted and CMV-specific dominated the ex vivo response.

V lost 2 bases and J lost 1, with 12 bases in between. The CDR3 length is 16 residues. Germline assignment: CDR1 SGHTA and CDR2 FQGNSA. This clonotype was counted between two and nine times. Its antigen is unidentified. TCRdb re-called the reads through MiXCR, storing one row per CDR3 protein. The table shows about 130,000 distinct CDR3 sequences, with around 25% occurring only once. The sample consisted of PBMCs, sequenced either directly or after in vitro stimulation (not recorded which). This clonotype originated in a human donor in good health (CMV status not recorded). Some clones in this sample may be carry-over from other donors' samples. This chain connects TRBV7-2 to TRBJ2-1; D remains ambiguous. This chain's CDR3 is CASSLYSSRSYNEQFF. CDR3 coding DNA: TGTGCCAGCAGCTTATATAGTAGCAGGTCCTACAATGAGCAGTTCTTC.